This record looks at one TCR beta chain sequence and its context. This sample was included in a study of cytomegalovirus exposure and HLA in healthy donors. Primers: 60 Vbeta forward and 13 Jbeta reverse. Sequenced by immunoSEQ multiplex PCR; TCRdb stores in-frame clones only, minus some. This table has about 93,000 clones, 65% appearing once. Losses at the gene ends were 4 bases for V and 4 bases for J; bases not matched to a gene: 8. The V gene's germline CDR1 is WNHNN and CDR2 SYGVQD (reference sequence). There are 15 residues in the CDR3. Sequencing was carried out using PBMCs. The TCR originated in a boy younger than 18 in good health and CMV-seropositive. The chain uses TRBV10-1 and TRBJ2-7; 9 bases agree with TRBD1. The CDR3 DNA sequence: TGCGCCAGCAGTGCCTACAGGGGGCGCGTTTACGAGCAGTACTTC. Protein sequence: CASSAYRGRVYEQYF.